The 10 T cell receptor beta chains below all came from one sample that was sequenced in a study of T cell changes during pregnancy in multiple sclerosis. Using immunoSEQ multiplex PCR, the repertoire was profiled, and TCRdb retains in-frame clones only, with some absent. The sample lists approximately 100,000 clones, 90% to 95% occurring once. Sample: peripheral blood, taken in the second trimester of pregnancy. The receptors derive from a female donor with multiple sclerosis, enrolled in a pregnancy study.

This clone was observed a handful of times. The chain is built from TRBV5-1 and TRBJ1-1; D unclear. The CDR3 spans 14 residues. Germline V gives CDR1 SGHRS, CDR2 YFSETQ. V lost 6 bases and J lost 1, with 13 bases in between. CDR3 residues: CASTARLGNTEAFF. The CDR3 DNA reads TGCGCCAGCACCGCGAGACTAGGGAACACTGAAGCTTTCTTT.

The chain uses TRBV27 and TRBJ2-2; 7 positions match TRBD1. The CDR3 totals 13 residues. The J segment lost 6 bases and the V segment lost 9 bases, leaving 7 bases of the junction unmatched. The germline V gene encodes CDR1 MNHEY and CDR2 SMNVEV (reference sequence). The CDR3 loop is CASRRQGSGELFF. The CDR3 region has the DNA TGTGCCAGTAGAAGACAGGGTTCCGGGGAGCTGTTTTTT.

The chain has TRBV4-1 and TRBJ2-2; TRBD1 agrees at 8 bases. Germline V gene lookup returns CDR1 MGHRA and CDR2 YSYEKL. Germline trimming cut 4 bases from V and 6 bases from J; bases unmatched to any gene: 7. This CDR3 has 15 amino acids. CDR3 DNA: TGCGCCAGCAGCCCCCGACAGGGGATTGCCGGGGAGCTGTTTTTT. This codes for CASSPRQGIAGELFF.

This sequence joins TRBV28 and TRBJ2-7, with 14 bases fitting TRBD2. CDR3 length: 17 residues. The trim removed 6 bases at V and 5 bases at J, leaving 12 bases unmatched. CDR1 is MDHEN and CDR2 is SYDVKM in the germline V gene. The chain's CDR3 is CASSTGTSGSVANEQYF. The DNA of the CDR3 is TGTGCCAGCAGCACCGGGACTAGCGGGAGTGTGGCCAACGAGCAGTACTTC.

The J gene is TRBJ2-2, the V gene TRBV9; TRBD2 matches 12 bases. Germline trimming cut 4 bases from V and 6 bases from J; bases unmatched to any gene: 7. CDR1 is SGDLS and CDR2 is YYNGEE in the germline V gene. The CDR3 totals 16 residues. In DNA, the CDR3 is TGTGCCAGCAGCCCTGGGGGGACTAGCGGGTCCGGGGAGCTGTTTTTT. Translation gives CASSPGGTSGSGELFF. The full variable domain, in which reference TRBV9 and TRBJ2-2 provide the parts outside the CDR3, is DSGVTQTPKHLITATGQRVTLRCSPRSGDLSVYWYQQSLDQGLQFLIQYYNGEERAKGNILERFSAQQFPDLHSELNLSSLELGDSALYFCASSPGGTSGSGELFFGEGSRLTVL.

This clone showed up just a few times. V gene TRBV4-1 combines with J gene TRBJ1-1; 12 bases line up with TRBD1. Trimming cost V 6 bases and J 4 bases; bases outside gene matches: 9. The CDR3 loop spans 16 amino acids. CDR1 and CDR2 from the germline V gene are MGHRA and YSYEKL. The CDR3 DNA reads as TGCGCCAGCAGTTCGGGGACAGGGGGCTTGGGCACTGAAGCTTTCTTT. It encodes CASSSGTGGLGTEAFF.

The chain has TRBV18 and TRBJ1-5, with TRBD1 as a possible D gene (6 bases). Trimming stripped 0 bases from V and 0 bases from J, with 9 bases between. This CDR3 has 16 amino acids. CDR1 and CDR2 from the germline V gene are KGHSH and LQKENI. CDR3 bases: TGTGCCAGCTCACCACCGAACAGGGATAGCAATCAGCCCCAGCATTTT. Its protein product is CASSPPNRDSNQPQHF.

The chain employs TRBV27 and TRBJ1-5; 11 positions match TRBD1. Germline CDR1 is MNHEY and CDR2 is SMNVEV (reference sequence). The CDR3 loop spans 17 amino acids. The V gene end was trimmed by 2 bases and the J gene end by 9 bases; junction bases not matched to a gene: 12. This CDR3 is CASSLGGQGARVSPQHF. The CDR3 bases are TGTGCCAGCAGTTTAGGTGGACAGGGGGCTCGGGTTTCGCCCCAGCATTTT.

This chain's CDR3 is CASSSRGAGNTGELFF. The CDR3 DNA sequence: TGTGCCAGCAGCTCCCGGGGGGCCGGGAACACCGGGGAGCTGTTTTTT. V is TRBV7-3 and J is TRBJ2-2; D might be TRBD2 (7 bases). Germline assignment: CDR1 SGHTA and CDR2 FQGTGA. The CDR3 spans 16 residues. V was cut by 4 bases and J by 1 base, with 13 bases left in between.

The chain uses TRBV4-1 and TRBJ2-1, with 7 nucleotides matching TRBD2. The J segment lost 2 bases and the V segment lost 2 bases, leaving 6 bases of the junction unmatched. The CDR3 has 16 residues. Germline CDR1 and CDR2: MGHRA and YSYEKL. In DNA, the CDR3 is TGCGCCAGCAGCCAACCACTAGCGAGGGCCTACAATGAGCAGTTCTTC. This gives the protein CASSQPLARAYNEQFF.